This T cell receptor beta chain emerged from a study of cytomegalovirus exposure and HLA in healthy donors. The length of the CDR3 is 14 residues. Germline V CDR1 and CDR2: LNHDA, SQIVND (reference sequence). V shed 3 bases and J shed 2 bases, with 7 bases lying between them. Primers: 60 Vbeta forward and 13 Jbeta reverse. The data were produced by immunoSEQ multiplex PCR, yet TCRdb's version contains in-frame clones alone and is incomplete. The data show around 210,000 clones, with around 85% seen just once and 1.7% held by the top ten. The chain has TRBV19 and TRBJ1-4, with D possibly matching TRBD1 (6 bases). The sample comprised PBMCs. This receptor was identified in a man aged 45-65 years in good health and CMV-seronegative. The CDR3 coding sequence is TGTGCCAGTAGTATTACAGGGACTAATGAAAAACTGTTTTTT. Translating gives CASSITGTNEKLFF.